These 7 T cell receptor beta chains were all obtained from the same sample, sequenced in a study of blood T cell repertoires in COVID-19. Method: immunoSEQ multiplex PCR; TCRdb's copy keeps in-frame clones and lacks some. The sample carries some 80,000 clones, 87% recorded once. Sequencing was carried out using peripheral blood. The receptors were gathered from a woman aged 50 to 65 with active or convalescent COVID-19.

The V gene is TRBV7-3, the J gene TRBJ2-6; tentative D call: TRBD2 (6 bases). The CDR3 consists of 15 residues. V shed 5 bases and J shed 0 bases, with 8 bases lying between them. Germline V CDR1 and CDR2: SGHTA, FQGTGA. CDR3 in amino acids: CASSAGGSGANVLTF. The CDR3 DNA reads as TGTGCCAGCAGCGCCGGGGGCTCTGGGGCCAACGTCCTGACTTTC.

The V call is TRBV7-2, the J call TRBJ2-5; no firm D call. The V end was cut by 5 bases, the J end by 1 base, with 11 bases between. The CDR3 is 14 residues long. Per the germline V gene, CDR1 is SGHTA and CDR2 is FQGNSA. This CDR3 reads CASSVSAFQETQYF. The CDR3 DNA reads as TGTGCCAGCAGCGTCAGCGCCTTCCAAGAGACCCAGTACTTC.

This clone was seen a few times. CDR3 in amino acids: CASNPGQDNSPLHF. The CDR3 region has the DNA TGTGCCAGCAATCCGGGACAGGATAATTCACCCCTCCACTTT. V is TRBV2 and J is TRBJ1-6, with TRBD1 matching over 8 bases. The CDR3 length is 14 residues. V was pared by 7 bases and J by 5 bases, with 4 bases of the junction left unmatched. CDR1 is SNHLY and CDR2 is FYNNEI in the germline V gene.

The rearrangement uses TRBV18 and TRBJ2-7; D unresolved. Trimming took off 5 bases at V and 10 bases at J, with 12 bases between the two ends. Germline CDR1 reads KGHSH; CDR2 reads LQKENI. This CDR3 region has 11 residues. The CDR3 sequence: CASSVPGPQYF. CDR3 DNA: TGTGCCAGCTCAGTTCCGGGTCCTCAGTACTTC.

V is TRBV7-9 and J is TRBJ1-1; TRBD1 aligns across 8 bases. The germline CDR1 and CDR2 sequences are SEHNR and FQNEAQ (reference sequence). The CDR3 loop spans 13 amino acids. The ends lost 5 bases at V and 5 bases at J; junction bases unmatched: 4. CDR3 amino acids: CASSPQGGTEAFF. DNA for the CDR3: TGTGCCAGCAGCCCACAGGGGGGGACTGAAGCTTTCTTT. The complete variable domain, with remaining parts taken from reference TRBV7-9 and TRBJ1-1, reads DTGVSQNPRHKITKRGQNVTFRCDPISEHNRLYWYRQTLGQGPEFLTYFQNEAQLEKSRLLSDRFSAERPKGSFSTLEIQRTEQGDSAMYLCASSPQGGTEAFFGQGTRLTVV.

The chain uses TRBV19 and TRBJ1-5, with TRBD1 identical over 9 bases. This CDR3 comprises 14 residues. Trimming took 4 bases from V and 7 from J; bases not matched to a gene: 5. Germline V gene lookup returns CDR1 LNHDA and CDR2 SQIVND (reference sequence). The CDR3 bases are TGTGCCAGTAGTAGACAGGGGGGAAGCCAGCCCCAGCATTTT. Residues: CASSRQGGSQPQHF.

The chain is built from TRBV18 and TRBJ1-6; 7 bases agree with TRBD1. The V gene end was trimmed by 5 bases and the J gene end by 7 bases; junction bases not matched to a gene: 5. Germline CDR1 and CDR2: KGHSH and LQKENI. The CDR3 length is 14 residues. This CDR3 reads CASSGDSGNSPLHF. The CDR3, as DNA: TGTGCCAGCTCAGGGGACAGCGGGAATTCACCCCTCCACTTT.